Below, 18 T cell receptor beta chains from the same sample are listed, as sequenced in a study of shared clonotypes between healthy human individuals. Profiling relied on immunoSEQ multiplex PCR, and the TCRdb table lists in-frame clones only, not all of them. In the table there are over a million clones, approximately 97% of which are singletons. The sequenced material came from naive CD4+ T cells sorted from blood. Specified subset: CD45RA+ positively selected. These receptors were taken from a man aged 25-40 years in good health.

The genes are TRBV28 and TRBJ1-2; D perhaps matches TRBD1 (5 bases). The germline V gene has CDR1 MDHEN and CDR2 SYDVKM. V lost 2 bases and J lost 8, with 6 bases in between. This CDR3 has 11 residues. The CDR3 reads CASSLQGGYTF. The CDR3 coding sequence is TGTGCCAGCAGTTTACAGGGCGGCTACACCTTC.

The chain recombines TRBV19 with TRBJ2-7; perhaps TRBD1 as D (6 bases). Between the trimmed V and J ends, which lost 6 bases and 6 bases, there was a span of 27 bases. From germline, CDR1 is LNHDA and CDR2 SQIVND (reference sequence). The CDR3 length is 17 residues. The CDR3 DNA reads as TGTGCCAGTAGATGGGGGCGTTCCCGGGACCCCAGGGGCGAGCAGTACTTC. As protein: CASRWGRSRDPRGEQYF.

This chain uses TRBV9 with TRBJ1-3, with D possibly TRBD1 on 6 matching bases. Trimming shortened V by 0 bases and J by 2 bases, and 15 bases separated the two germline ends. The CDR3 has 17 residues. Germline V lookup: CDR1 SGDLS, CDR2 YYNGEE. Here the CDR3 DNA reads TGTGCCAGCAGCGTAGCTTCCCAGGGGAGAACTGGAAACACCATATATTTT. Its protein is CASSVASQGRTGNTIYF.

The CDR3 region is CASKATGVYSNQPQHF. In DNA, the CDR3 is TGTGCCAGTAAGGCGACAGGGGTTTATAGCAATCAGCCCCAGCATTTT. The V and J genes are TRBV19 and TRBJ1-5; TRBD1 matches 8 bases. Germline V lookup: CDR1 LNHDA, CDR2 SQIVND (reference sequence). The ends lost 7 bases at V and 0 bases at J; junction bases unmatched: 8. This CDR3 is 16 amino acids long.

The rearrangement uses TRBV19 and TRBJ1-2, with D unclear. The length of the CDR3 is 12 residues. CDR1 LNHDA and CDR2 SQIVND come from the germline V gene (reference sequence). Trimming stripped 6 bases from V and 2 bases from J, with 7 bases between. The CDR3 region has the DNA TGTGCCAGTAGGGTGAGGAACTATGGCTACACCTTC. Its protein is CASRVRNYGYTF.

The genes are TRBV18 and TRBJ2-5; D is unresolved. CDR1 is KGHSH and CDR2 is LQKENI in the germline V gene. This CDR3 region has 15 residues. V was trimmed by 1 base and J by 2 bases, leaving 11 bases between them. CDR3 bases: TGTGCCAGCTCACCACGTAAGGTGGGGCAAGAGACCCAGTACTTC. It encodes CASSPRKVGQETQYF.

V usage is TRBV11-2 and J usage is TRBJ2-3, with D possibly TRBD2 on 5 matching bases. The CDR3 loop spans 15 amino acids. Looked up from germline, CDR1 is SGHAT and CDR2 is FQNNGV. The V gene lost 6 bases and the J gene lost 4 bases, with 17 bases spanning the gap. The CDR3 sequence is CASRRPGSEADTQYF. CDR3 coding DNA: TGTGCCAGCAGACGACCGGGTAGCGAAGCAGATACGCAGTATTTT.

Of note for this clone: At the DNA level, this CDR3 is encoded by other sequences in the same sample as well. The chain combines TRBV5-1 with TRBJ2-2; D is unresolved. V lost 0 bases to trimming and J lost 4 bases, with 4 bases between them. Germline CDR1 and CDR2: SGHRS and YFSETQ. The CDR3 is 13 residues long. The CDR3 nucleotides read TGCGCCAGCAGCTTGGAAGTCACCGGGGAGCTGTTTTTT. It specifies CASSLEVTGELFF.

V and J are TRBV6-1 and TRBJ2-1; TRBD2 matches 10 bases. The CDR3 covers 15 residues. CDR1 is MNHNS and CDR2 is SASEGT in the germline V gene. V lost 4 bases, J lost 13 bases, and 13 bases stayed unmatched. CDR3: CASSAGGAGGPGQFF. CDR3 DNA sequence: TGTGCCAGCAGTGCCGGCGGAGCGGGAGGGCCCGGACAGTTCTTC.

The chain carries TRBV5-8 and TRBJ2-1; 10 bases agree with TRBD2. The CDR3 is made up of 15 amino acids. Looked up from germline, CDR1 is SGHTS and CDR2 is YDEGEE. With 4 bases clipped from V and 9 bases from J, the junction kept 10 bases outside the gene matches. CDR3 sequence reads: CASSPKSGRVGEQFF. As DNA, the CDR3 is TGTGCCAGCAGCCCTAAGAGCGGGAGGGTTGGTGAGCAGTTCTTC. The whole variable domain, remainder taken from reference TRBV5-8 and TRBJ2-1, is EAGVTQSPTHLIKTRGQQATLRCSPISGHTSVYWYQQALGLGLQFLLWYDEGEERNRGNFPPRFSGRQFPNYSSELNVNALELEDSALYLCASSPKSGRVGEQFFGPGTRLTVL.

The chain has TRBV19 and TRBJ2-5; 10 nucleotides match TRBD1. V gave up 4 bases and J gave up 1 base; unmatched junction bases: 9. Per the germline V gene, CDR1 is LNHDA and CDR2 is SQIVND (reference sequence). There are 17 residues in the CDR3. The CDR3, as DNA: TGTGCCAGTAGTACGCGATGGGACAGGGGACTCCAAGAGACCCAGTACTTC. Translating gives CASSTRWDRGLQETQYF. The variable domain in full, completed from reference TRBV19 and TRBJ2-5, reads DGGITQSPKYLFRKEGQNVTLSCEQNLNHDAMYWYRQDPGQGLRLIYYSQIVNDFQKGDIAEGYSVSREKKESFPLTVTSAQKNPTAFYLCASSTRWDRGLQETQYFGPGTRLLVL.

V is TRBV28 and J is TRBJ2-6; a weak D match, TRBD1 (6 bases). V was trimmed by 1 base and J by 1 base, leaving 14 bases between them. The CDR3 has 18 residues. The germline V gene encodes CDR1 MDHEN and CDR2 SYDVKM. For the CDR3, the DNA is TGTGCCAGCAGTTTATTGGCAGGGGCTGGATCTGGGGCCAACGTCCTGACTTTC. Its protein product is CASSLLAGAGSGANVLTF.

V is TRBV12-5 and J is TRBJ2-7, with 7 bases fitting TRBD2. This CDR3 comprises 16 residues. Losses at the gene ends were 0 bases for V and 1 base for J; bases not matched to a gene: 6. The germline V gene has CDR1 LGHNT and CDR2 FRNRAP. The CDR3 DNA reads TGTGCTAGTGGTTTGGTACTCGGCGGGGGTTCCTACGAGCAGTACTTC. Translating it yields CASGLVLGGGSYEQYF. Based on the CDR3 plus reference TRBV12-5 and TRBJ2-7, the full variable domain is DARVTQTPRHKVTEMGQEVTMRCQPILGHNTVFWYRQTMMQGLELLAYFRNRAPLDDSGMPKDRFSAEMPDATLATLKIQPSEPRDSAVYFCASGLVLGGGSYEQYFGPGTRLTVT.

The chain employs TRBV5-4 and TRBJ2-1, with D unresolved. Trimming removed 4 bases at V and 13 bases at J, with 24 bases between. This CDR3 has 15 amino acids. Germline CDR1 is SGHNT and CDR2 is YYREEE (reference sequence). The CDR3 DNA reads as TGTGCCAGCAGCCTTGGCAACGGGCCAGGTCGGTTACAGTTCTTC. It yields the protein CASSLGNGPGRLQFF.

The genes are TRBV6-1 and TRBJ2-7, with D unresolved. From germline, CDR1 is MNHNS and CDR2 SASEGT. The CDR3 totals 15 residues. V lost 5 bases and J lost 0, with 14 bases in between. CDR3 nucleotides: TGTGCCAGCAGTCCCCGGCCGGGCCTCTCCTACGAGCAGTACTTC. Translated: CASSPRPGLSYEQYF.

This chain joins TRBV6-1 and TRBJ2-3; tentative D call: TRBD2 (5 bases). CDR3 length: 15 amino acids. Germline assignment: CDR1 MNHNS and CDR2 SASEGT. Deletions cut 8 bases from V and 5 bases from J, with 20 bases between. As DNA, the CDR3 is TGTGCCAGCGAACTTATGAGGGCCGGGGTAGATACGCAGTATTTT. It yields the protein CASELMRAGVDTQYF.

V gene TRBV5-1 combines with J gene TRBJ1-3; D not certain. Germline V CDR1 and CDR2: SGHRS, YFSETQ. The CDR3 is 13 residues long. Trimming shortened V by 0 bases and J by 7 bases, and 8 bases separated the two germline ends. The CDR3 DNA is TGCGCCAGCAGCTTGGCTGAAGGGAACACCATATATTTT. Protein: CASSLAEGNTIYF. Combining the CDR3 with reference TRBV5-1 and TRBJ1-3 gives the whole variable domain KAGVTQTPRYLIKTRGQQVTLSCSPISGHRSVSWYQQTPGQGLQFLFEYFSETQRNKGNFPGRFSGRQFSNSRSEMNVSTLELGDSALYLCASSLAEGNTIYFGEGSWLTVV.

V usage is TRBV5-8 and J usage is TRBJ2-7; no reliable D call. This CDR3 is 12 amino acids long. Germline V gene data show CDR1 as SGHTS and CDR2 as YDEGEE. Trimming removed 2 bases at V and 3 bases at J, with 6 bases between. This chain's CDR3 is CASSFSNYEQYF. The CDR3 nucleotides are TGTGCCAGCAGCTTCAGTAACTACGAGCAGTACTTC.